This T cell receptor beta chain was identified during a study of blood T cell repertoires in COVID-19 (dated by TCRdb to 2020 to 2021). The study in broad terms: The collaborator samples originated in the United States, Italy and Spain and spanned the acute and convalescent phases of COVID-19. A freely available public database, intended as a resource for researchers studying the immune response to SARS-CoV-2, is where the repertoires were released. Nearly every sample came with metadata listing a de-identified subject ID, COVID-19 status, age in years and sex. The prospective study material was composed of cDNA or gDNA derived from T cells, B-cell-depleted T cells, or PBMCs. HLA class I and class II types, where available, came from metadata supplied by the sample provider rather than from assay-based typing. Samples were obtained from the ongoing ImmuneRACE study (first 160 participants) and from over 1,000 subjects provided by 6 global collaborators. The dataset comprised deeply sampled blood TCRbeta repertoires from subjects exposed to, actively infected with, or recovered from COVID-19. What the authors observed across the whole study: The amount of clinical and demographic metadata varied by source and participant and was provided uncurated.

The immunoSEQ Assay, a bias-controlled multiplex PCR, was used to amplify TCRbeta CDR3 regions from genomic DNA. In the authors' own workflow: The number of nucleated cells in each sample was estimated by amplification of reference gene primers within the assay. To quantify the absolute abundance of each unique TCRbeta CDR3 rearrangement, sequence reads were collapsed and filtered. For each sample, productive Simpson clonality was calculated as the square root of Simpson's diversity index across productive rearrangements. TCRdb obtained this table from immuneACCESS and retained in-frame rearrangements with V and J assigned. These tables miss some clones; where compared with another copy, unresolved V genes account for less than half of the shortfall, and the remainder is unexplained. The V and J calls and clone size were taken over from that table, and D and trimming were inferred from the DNA. For this sample there are over 85,000 clones; around 81% appear just once. The ten largest clones add up to nearly 3.5% of the sample.

Remarks on this clone: What antigen it recognizes has not been identified. The input lacks base qualities; no much larger clone sits a single base away.

At the junction V is shortened by 3 bases and J by 8 bases; bases outside the gene matches: 7. According to the germline V gene (reference sequence), CDR1 reads MNHEY and CDR2 reads SMNVEV. The CDR3 sequence holds 14 residues, the cysteine and phenylalanine included. Solely the CDR3 DNA is kept, with 42 bases framed from the first base. Each collaborating institution followed its own protocols to collect whole blood in K2EDTA tubes. For TCRbeta analysis, collaborators shipped samples as frozen whole blood, isolated PBMCs, or DNA extracted from either of those sample types. Sequenced sample: peripheral blood. The sequence came from a man in his forties or fifties with acute or convalescent COVID-19. The receptor chain draws on TRBV27 and TRBJ2-1, and 7 bases in between align with TRBD2. The nucleotide sequence is TGTGCCAGCAGTTTCGCTAGCGGTATCTATGAGCAGTTCTTC. Its amino acids are CASSFASGIYEQFF.